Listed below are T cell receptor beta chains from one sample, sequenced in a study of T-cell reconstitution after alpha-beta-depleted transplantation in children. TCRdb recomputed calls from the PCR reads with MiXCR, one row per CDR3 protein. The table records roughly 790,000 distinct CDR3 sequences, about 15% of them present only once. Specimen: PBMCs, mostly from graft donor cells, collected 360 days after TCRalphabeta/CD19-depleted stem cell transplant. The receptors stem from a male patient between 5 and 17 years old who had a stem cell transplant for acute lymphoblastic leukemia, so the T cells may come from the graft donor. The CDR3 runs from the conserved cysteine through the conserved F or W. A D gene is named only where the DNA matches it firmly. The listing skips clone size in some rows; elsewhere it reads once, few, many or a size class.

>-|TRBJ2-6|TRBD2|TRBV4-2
TGTGCCAGCAGCCAAGATGGCGGGAGGGCGCTTTCCGTCCTGACTTTC
CASSQDGGRALSVLTF
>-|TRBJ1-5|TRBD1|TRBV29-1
TGCAGCGTCGGGACAGGGAGTCAGCCCCAGCATTTT
CSVGTGSQPQHF
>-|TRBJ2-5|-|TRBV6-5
TGTGCCAGCAGTTACTCTCCCGCTGACGGGACGGAAGAGACCCAGTACTTC
CASSYSPADGTEETQYF
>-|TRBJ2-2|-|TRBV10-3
TGTGCCATCACCCGCTTCGGGGAGCTGTTTTTT
CAITRFGELFF
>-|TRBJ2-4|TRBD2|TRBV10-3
TGTGCCATCAGTGAGTCGACTAGCGGAGCCATCAAAAACATTCAGTACTTC
CAISESTSGAIKNIQYF
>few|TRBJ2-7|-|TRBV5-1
TGCGCCAGCAGCACCCAGGACTACGAGCAGTACTTC
CASSTQDYEQYF
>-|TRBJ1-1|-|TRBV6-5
TGTGCCAGCAGTTACTCAACGGGTCAGGACTACAACACTGAAGCTTTCTTT
CASSYSTGQDYNTEAFF
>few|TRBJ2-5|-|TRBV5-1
TGCGCCAGCAGCTTGGGGATAGGGAAGTACTTC
CASSLGIGKYF
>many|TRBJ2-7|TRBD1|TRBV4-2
TGTGCCAGCAGCCAGGAAACAGGGGGCTACGAGCAGTACTTC
CASSQETGGYEQYF
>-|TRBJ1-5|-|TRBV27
TGTGCCAGCAGTCTACTAGGAGGGGCAGTGGGCAATCAGCCCCAGCATTTT
CASSLLGGAVGNQPQHF
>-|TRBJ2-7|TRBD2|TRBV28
TGTGCCAGCAGGACGGGACTAGAAGTCTACGAGCAGTACTTC
CASRTGLEVYEQYF
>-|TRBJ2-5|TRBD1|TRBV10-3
TGTGCCATCAGTGAGGAAGGGGGCCGAGAGACCCAGTACTTC
CAISEEGGRETQYF
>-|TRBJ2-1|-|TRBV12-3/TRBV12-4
TGTGCCAGCAGTTTTGTAAAGAGCTCCTACAATGAGCAGTTCTTC
CASSFVKSSYNEQFF
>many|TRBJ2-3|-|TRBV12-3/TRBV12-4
TGTGCCAGCAGATACGACTTGGGATCTAGCACAGATACGCAGTATTTT
CASRYDLGSSTDTQYF
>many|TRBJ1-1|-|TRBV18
TGTGCCAGCAGTCCAGCAAACACTGAAGCTTTCTTT
CASSPANTEAFF
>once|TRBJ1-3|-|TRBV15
TGTGCCACCAGCTCACACAGGGTGGACGGAAACACCATATATTTT
CATSSHRVDGNTIYF
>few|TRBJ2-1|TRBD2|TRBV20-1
TGCAGTGCTCCGGGACTAGCGGGAGGAACCTACAATGAGCAGTTCTTC
CSAPGLAGGTYNEQFF
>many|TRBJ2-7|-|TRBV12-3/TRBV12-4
TGTGCCAGCAGTTTCGGTCCCGTGTTCTCCTACGAGCAGTACTTC
CASSFGPVFSYEQYF
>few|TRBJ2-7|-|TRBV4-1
TGCGCCAGCAGCCAAGGCATTAGCGGCTCCTACGAGCAGTACTTC
CASSQGISGSYEQYF
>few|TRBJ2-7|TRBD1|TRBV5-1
TGCGCCAGCAGCTCGGGACAGGGTGAAGGGTACGAGCAGTACTTC
CASSSGQGEGYEQYF
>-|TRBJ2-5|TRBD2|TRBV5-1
TGCGCCAGCAGCCTGACTAGCGGGAGAGAGGAGACCCAGTACTTC
CASSLTSGREETQYF
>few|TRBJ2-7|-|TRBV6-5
TGTGCCAGCAGTTACGGCCCGATAAGCTCCTACGAGCAGTACTTC
CASSYGPISSYEQYF
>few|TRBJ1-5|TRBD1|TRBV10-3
TGTGCCATCAGTGGGACAGGGGGCTTCGGAAGCAATCAGCCCCAGCATTTT
CAISGTGGFGSNQPQHF
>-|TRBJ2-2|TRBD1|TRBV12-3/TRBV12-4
TGTGCCAGCAGTTTAAGCTGGACAGGGGTTACCGGGGAGCTGTTTTTT
CASSLSWTGVTGELFF
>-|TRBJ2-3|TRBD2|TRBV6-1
TGTGCCAGCAGTGAACGGGGGGGGCGCACAGATACGCAGTATTTT
CASSERGGRTDTQYF
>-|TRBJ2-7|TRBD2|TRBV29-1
TGCAGCGCGGGGTCCGGGACTAGCGGGAGCGAGCAGTACTTC
CSAGSGTSGSEQYF
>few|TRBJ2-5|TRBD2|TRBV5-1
TGCGCCAGCAGCTTGCGAACGGGAGGCCCCCAAGAGACCCAGTACTTC
CASSLRTGGPQETQYF
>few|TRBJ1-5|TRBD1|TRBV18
TGTGCCAGCTCACCCGGGACAGGGTGGGAGCCCCAGCATTTT
CASSPGTGWEPQHF
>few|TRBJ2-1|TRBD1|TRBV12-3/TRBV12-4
TGTGCCAGCAGTTTGGGACAGGGGGTATCTTTCAATGAGCAGTTCTTC
CASSLGQGVSFNEQFF
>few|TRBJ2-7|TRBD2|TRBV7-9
TGTGCCAGCAGCCCAATCGGAACTAGCGGGAGCTCCTACGAGCAGTACTTC
CASSPIGTSGSSYEQYF
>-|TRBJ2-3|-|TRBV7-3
TGTGCCAGCAGCCCCAGGGGTAGGCTTAGCACAGATACGCAGTATTTT
CASSPRGRLSTDTQYF
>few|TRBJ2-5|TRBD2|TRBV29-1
TGCAGCGTTGGGACCGGGGGGGGGCGAGAGACCCAGTACTTC
CSVGTGGGRETQYF
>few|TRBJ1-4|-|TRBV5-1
TGCGCCAGCAACACTGGGGGAACTAATGAAAAACTGTTTTTT
CASNTGGTNEKLFF
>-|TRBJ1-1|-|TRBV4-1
TGCGCCAGCAGCCAAGATCCACAGCGGAACACTGAAGCTTTCTTT
CASSQDPQRNTEAFF
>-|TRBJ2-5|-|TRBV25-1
TGTGCCAGCAGTGATGCTAGTTCCCAAGAGACCCAGTACTTC
CASSDASSQETQYF
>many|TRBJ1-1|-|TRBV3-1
TGTGCCAGCAGCCGAGTGAACACTGAAGCTTTCTTT
CASSRVNTEAFF
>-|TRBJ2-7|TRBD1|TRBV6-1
TGTGCCAGCAGCCCGGGACAGGGGGTCCACTACGAGCAGTACTTC
CASSPGQGVHYEQYF
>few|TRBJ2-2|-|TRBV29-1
TGCAGCGTCACTTGGGGACGAGGAGGGGTAGTGGAGCTGTTTTTT
CSVTWGRGGVVELFF
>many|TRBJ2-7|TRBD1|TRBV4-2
TGTGCCAGCAGCCAAGAGGGACAGGCAATCTCTATCACCTACGAGCAGTACTTC
CASSQEGQAISITYEQYF
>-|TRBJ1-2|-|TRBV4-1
TGCGCCAGCAGCCAAGTGGGGTCGCATGACTATGGCTACACCTTC
CASSQVGSHDYGYTF
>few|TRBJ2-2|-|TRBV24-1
TGTGCCACAACTCCGGGTTCCGGGGAGCTGTTTTTT
CATTPGSGELFF
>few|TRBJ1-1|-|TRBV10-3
TGTGCCATCAGTGAATACGGAGCGAACACTGAAGCTTTCTTT
CAISEYGANTEAFF
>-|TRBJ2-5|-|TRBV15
TGTGCCACCAGCCCTTTCTTGCCCGGGACCTCCCTCGACTTC
CATSPFLPGTSLDF
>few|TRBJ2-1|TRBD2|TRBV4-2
TGTGCCAGCAGCCAAGAAGGAGGGCTAGCGGCGTACAATGAGCAGTTCTTC
CASSQEGGLAAYNEQFF
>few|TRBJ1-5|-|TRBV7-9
TGTGCCAGCAGCTCTTACAGGGACAATCAGCCCCAGCATTTT
CASSSYRDNQPQHF
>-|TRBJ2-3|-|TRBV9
TGTGCCAGCACCTTGCGGGGCCGTCCCACAGATACGCAGTATTTT
CASTLRGRPTDTQYF
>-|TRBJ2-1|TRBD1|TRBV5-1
TGCGCCAGCAGCCGCCTCTTATTACGGGACAGTTACAATGAGCAGTTCTTC
CASSRLLLRDSYNEQFF
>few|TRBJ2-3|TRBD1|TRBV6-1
TGTGCCAGCAGCTTTGGACAGGGCAGGGTCACAGATACGCAGTATTTT
CASSFGQGRVTDTQYF
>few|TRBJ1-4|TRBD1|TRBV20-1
TGCAGTGTACAGGGGCTAGGTGAAAAACTGTTTTTT
CSVQGLGEKLFF
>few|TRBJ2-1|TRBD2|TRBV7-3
TGTGCCAGCACCCTAGCGGGAGGCTCCTACAATGAGCAGTTCTTC
CASTLAGGSYNEQFF
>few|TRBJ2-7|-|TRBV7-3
TGTGCCAGCAGCTTAAGCGGTAGTCGCTCCTACGAGCAGTACTTC
CASSLSGSRSYEQYF
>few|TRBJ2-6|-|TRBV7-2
TGTGCCAGCAGCTTAGCGACGCACTCTGGGGCCAACGTCCTGACTTTC
CASSLATHSGANVLTF
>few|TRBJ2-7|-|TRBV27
TGTGCCAGCAGTTTATCGATACACCGTAGGGGAGGGGGAACCTACGAGCAGTACTTC
CASSLSIHRRGGGTYEQYF
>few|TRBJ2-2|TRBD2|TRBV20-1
TGCAGTGCTAGCCCGGGACTAGCGGGGTCAGGGGTAAACACCGGGGAGCTGTTTTTT
CSASPGLAGSGVNTGELFF
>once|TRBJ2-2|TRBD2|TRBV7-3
TGTGCCAGCCGGGGCGGGAGTGGGAACACCGGGGAGCTGTTTTTT
CASRGGSGNTGELFF
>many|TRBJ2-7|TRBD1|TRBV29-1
TGCAGCGCCTGGACAGGCTACGAGCAGTACTTC
CSAWTGYEQYF